This TCR beta chain came from a study of TIL therapy for anti-PD-1-resistant metastatic lung cancer. Described time point: pre-treatment sample, taken before nivolumab and TIL therapy. V lost 5 bases and J 4 bases, leaving 6 bases between the germline ends. The CDR3 sequence is 11 residues long. Germline-derived CDR1 and CDR2 are SGHAT and FQNNGV. General study results and limits: TIL clonotype persistence in blood showed no apparent association with response. Treatment-naive, never-smoker and oncogene-addicted patients were overrepresented in this highly selected cohort.

Sequencing used immunoSEQ v3. Survey-level samples got 2 million or so read pairs; deep-level samples got roughly 5-6.5 million. Sequenced by immunoSEQ multiplex PCR; TCRdb stores in-frame clones only, minus some. Among fewer than 60,000 clones, just over 85% were seen once, and the ten largest hold 4% to 6%. Worth noting for this clone: Its antigen is still unknown.

The chain couples TRBV11-2 to TRBJ2-7; D not resolved. The sequencing here drew on blood, taken at baseline. The sequence was collected from a person between 25 and 79 years old with non-small cell lung cancer. The CDR3 reads CASSRVYEQYF. CDR3 DNA sequence: TGTGCCAGCAGCCGGGTGTACGAGCAGTACTTC.